A single sample is the source of the 17 T cell receptor beta chains below, sequenced in a study of cytomegalovirus exposure and HLA in healthy donors. The PCR had 60 Vbeta and 13 Jbeta primers. Clones were read by immunoSEQ multiplex PCR, and TCRdb kept only the in-frame ones, dropping some. The repertoire holds fewer than 85,000 clones, with around 72% as singletons. Sequenced sample: PBMCs. Receptors were obtained from a woman in her 40s in good health and CMV-seropositive.

V is TRBV30 and J is TRBJ2-2; D unclear. Trimming removed 3 bases at V and 6 bases at J, with 8 bases between. Germline V lookup: CDR1 GTSNPN, CDR2 SVGIG (reference sequence). CDR3 length equals 12 residues. The CDR3 DNA is TGTGCCTGGAGGCCGTCAGCCGGGGAGCTGTTTTTT. Its translation: CAWRPSAGELFF.

The chain joins TRBV5-6 to TRBJ1-3; TRBD1 aligns across 7 bases. Losses at the gene ends were 1 base for V and 4 bases for J; bases not matched to a gene: 8. The germline V gene has CDR1 SGHDT and CDR2 YYEEEE. The CDR3 has 16 residues. The CDR3 DNA follows: TGTGCCAGCAGCTTGACAGGGGCCCAAAGAGGAAACACCATATATTTT. Amino acids: CASSLTGAQRGNTIYF. The whole variable domain, filled in from reference TRBV5-6 and TRBJ1-3, reads DAGVTQSPTHLIKTRGQQVTLRCSPKSGHDTVSWYQQALGQGPQFIFQYYEEEERQRGNFPDRFSGHQFPNYSSELNVNALLLGDSALYLCASSLTGAQRGNTIYFGEGSWLTVV.

The chain has TRBV2 and TRBJ1-5; TRBD1 agrees at 10 bases. Trimming removed 5 bases from V and 7 bases from J; junction bases left unmatched: 8. CDR3 length: 15 residues. The germline V gene has CDR1 SNHLY and CDR2 FYNNEI. CDR3 loop: CASSTRTGGNQPQHF. CDR3 sequence (DNA): TGTGCCAGCAGTACTAGGACAGGGGGAAACCAGCCCCAGCATTTT.

This chain uses TRBV7-9 with TRBJ2-2; 8 bases agree with TRBD2. This CDR3 region has 18 residues. Germline-derived CDR1 and CDR2 are SEHNR and FQNEAQ (reference sequence). V lost 6 bases and J lost 3; bases outside the gene matches: 15. CDR3 bases: TGTGCCAGCAGTCCCAGCGTTTTCGGTAGCGGGGACACCGGGGAGCTGTTTTTT. Its protein is CASSPSVFGSGDTGELFF.

The V and J genes are TRBV5-1 and TRBJ2-5; weak D call: TRBD1 (5 bases). The V end was cut by 3 bases, the J end by 2 bases, with 8 bases between. From germline, CDR1 is SGHRS and CDR2 YFSETQ. The CDR3 loop spans 13 amino acids. The CDR3 reads CASSSGPQETQYF. CDR3 sequence (DNA): TGCGCCAGCAGCTCAGGGCCTCAAGAGACCCAGTACTTC.

In this sample, this clone turned up many times. J is TRBJ2-7 and V is TRBV5-8, with 9 bases fitting TRBD2. V lost 0 bases, J lost 3 bases, and 4 bases stayed unmatched. Germline CDR1 SGHTS, CDR2 YDEGEE. The CDR3 runs 15 residues. The CDR3 nucleotides read TGTGCCAGCAGCTTGGCAATAGCGGGGGACTACGAGCAGTACTTC. Protein product: CASSLAIAGDYEQYF.

This chain links TRBV10-3 with TRBJ1-1; the D is unclear. V was trimmed by 2 bases and J by 1 base, leaving 8 bases between them. The germline V gene has CDR1 ENHRY and CDR2 SYGVKD. This CDR3 comprises 14 residues. The CDR3 DNA sequence: TGTGCCATCAGTGAGCCGACAAGGAACACTGAAGCTTTCTTT. It encodes CAISEPTRNTEAFF.

The chain couples TRBV21-1 to TRBJ1-4; the table's D call, TRBD1, was not checked against the DNA. TRBV21-1 is shown as a pseudogene. The CDR3 has 12 residues. The CDR3 here is CASSACSEKLFF. The CDR3 nucleotides read TGTGCCAGCAGCGCCTGCAGTGAAAAACTGTTTTTT.

This chain joins TRBV7-9 and TRBJ2-2; D is uncertain. V was clipped by 1 base and J by 6 bases, with 12 bases between them. This CDR3 comprises 15 residues. Germline V lookup: CDR1 SEHNR, CDR2 FQNEAQ (reference sequence). Here the CDR3 reads CASSLGLPLAGELFF. DNA for the CDR3: TGTGCCAGCAGCTTAGGCTTGCCCTTAGCCGGGGAGCTGTTTTTT.

The chain joins TRBV6-5 to TRBJ1-5; D may be TRBD1 (6 bases). V was pared by 5 bases and J by 0 bases, with 8 bases between. The CDR3 runs to 14 residues. Germline-derived CDR1 and CDR2 are MNHEY and SVGAGI. CDR3 sequence reads: CASSRGYSNQPQHF. The CDR3 DNA reads TGTGCCAGCAGTAGGGGGTATAGCAATCAGCCCCAGCATTTT.

V usage is TRBV19 and J usage is TRBJ1-6, with 9 bases lining up with TRBD1. The CDR3 totals 12 residues. Losses at the gene ends were 10 bases for V and 8 bases for J; bases not matched to a gene: 3. The germline V gene has CDR1 LNHDA and CDR2 SQIVND (reference sequence). The CDR3 reads CATGQGDSPLHF. The CDR3 nucleotides read TGTGCCACGGGACAGGGAGATTCACCCCTCCACTTT.

CDR3 sequence (DNA): TGTGCCAGCAGCTCAGCGGGGGGATACAATGAGCAGTTCTTC. Its protein product is CASSSAGGYNEQFF. The gene calls are TRBV11-3 and TRBJ2-1; 9 nucleotides agree with TRBD2. Losses at the gene ends were 4 bases for V and 4 bases for J; bases not matched to a gene: 2. Germline V lookup: CDR1 SGHNT, CDR2 YENEEA. The CDR3 consists of 14 residues.

This clone occurred once. The rearrangement links TRBV15 to TRBJ1-2, with D tentatively TRBD1 (6 bases). The V and J ends lost 4 bases and 9 bases respectively, with 15 bases between them. Germline V gene lookup returns CDR1 LNHNV and CDR2 YYDKDF (reference sequence). The CDR3 runs 13 residues. The CDR3 here is CATSIDRSKSYTF. The DNA for the CDR3 is TGTGCCACCAGCATCGACAGGTCTAAGAGCTACACCTTC.

With regard to this clone: Other DNA variants within this sample encode the same CDR3. The chain combines TRBV5-8 with TRBJ2-5, with 8 bases identical to TRBD1. Germline CDR1 and CDR2: SGHTS and YDEGEE. The CDR3 is 14 residues long. V lost 4 bases, J lost 1 base, and 3 bases stayed unmatched. As DNA, the CDR3 is TGTGCCAGCAGCCCCGGACAGGGCCAAGAGACCCAGTACTTC. This codes for CASSPGQGQETQYF.

This rearrangement joins TRBV10-1 to TRBJ1-2, with a possible D match to TRBD1 (5 bases). Trimming left V 2 bases short and J 7 bases short, with 11 bases between. Per germline, CDR1 WNHNN and CDR2 SYGVQD (reference sequence). The CDR3 contains 13 residues. The CDR3 DNA reads TGCGCCAGCAGTGAGGACAGATTCTTTGGCTACACCTTC. As protein: CASSEDRFFGYTF.

This clone was counted a few times. The V and J genes are TRBV5-1 and TRBJ2-7; possibly TRBD1 for D (5 bases). CDR1 is SGHRS and CDR2 is YFSETQ in the germline V gene. This CDR3 spans 13 amino acids. V lost 2 bases to trimming and J lost 2 bases, with 8 bases between them. The CDR3 protein is CASSLEGAYEQYF. The CDR3 DNA sequence: TGCGCCAGCAGCTTAGAAGGGGCCTACGAGCAGTACTTC.

The CDR3 DNA reads as TGTGCCAGCAAAGTTGAGGCTTATAATTCACCCCTCCACTTT. It translates to CASKVEAYNSPLHF. The chain has TRBV6-6 and TRBJ1-6; D remains ambiguous. The CDR3 contains 14 residues. Looked up from germline, CDR1 is MNHNY and CDR2 is SVGAGI (reference sequence). V lost 7 bases to trimming and J lost 4 bases, with 11 bases between them.